The 10 T cell receptor beta chains below were found in one sample sequenced in a study of PD-L1 blockade in urothelial cancer. The time point is: peripheral blood 6 weeks after treatment start. This table comes from immunoSEQ multiplex PCR, and its TCRdb copy is limited to in-frame clones, with some not included. The table lists 100,000 to 150,000 clones, about 82% of them singletons. The source was PBMCs, collected around atezolizumab (anti-PD-L1) treatment. The receptor set was obtained from a man aged 45 to 65 with urothelial cancer.

This clone was observed a few times. The rearrangement links TRBV2 to TRBJ2-1; TRBD2 aligns across 8 bases. The germline V gene has CDR1 SNHLY and CDR2 FYNNEI. This CDR3 comprises 19 residues. The V and J ends lost 4 bases and 0 bases, in that order; junction bases with no gene match: 14. The CDR3 loop reads CASSVGLGAGLSSYNEQFF. CDR3 in DNA: TGTGCCAGCAGTGTGGGACTAGGGGCGGGATTGAGCTCCTACAATGAGCAGTTCTTC.

The chain combines TRBV15 with TRBJ1-5; D remains unclear. V lost 0 bases, J lost 10 bases, and 16 bases lay in between. This CDR3 region has 15 residues. CDR1 LNHNV and CDR2 YYDKDF come from the germline V gene (reference sequence). CDR3 loop: CATSREQPAERPQHF. CDR3 DNA: TGTGCCACCAGCAGAGAACAGCCGGCCGAACGACCCCAGCATTTT.

Here the CDR3 DNA reads TGTGCCAGCAGTTCTCAACAGGACCGGGCCGGCTCCTACGAGCAGTACTTC. Its translation: CASSSQQDRAGSYEQYF. This chain uses TRBV27 with TRBJ2-7; the D gene is possibly TRBD1 (5 bases). V dropped 4 bases and J dropped 0 bases, with 19 bases sitting between them. This CDR3 is built from 17 residues. Germline CDR1 reads MNHEY; CDR2 reads SMNVEV (reference sequence).

This chain links TRBV29-1 with TRBJ1-1; D possibly corresponds to TRBD1 (6 bases). Per the germline V gene, CDR1 is SQVTM and CDR2 is ANQGSEA. This CDR3 contains 14 residues. V lost 1 base and J 4 bases, leaving 13 bases between the germline ends. The CDR3 DNA follows: TGCAGCGTTGAAGTTAAACAGGGTGGCACTGAAGCTTTCTTT. As protein: CSVEVKQGGTEAFF.

Details on this clone: This same CDR3 is encoded by further DNA sequences in the sample. This chain joins TRBV5-1 and TRBJ2-7; 9 nucleotides align to TRBD1. V lost 4 bases to trimming and J lost 2 bases; unmatched junction nucleotides: 4. Germline V CDR1 and CDR2: SGHRS, YFSETQ. The CDR3 extends over 14 amino acids. The CDR3 coding sequence is TGCGCCAGCAGCACCAGACAGGGGGCCTACGAGCAGTACTTC. It codes for CASSTRQGAYEQYF.

The chain couples TRBV6-1 to TRBJ1-5, with D maybe TRBD1 (6 bases). This CDR3 is built from 16 residues. Germline CDR1 and CDR2: MNHNS and SASEGT. V was trimmed by 3 bases and J by 0 bases, leaving 12 bases between them. The chain's CDR3 is CASSEDRSDSNQPQHF. As DNA, the CDR3 is TGTGCCAGCAGTGAGGACAGAAGCGATAGCAATCAGCCCCAGCATTTT.

The genes are TRBV5-6 and TRBJ2-2; the D gene is possibly TRBD1 (6 bases). Trimming removed 10 bases at V and 4 bases at J, with 14 bases between. Germline CDR1 SGHDT, CDR2 YYEEEE. The CDR3 has 13 amino acids. The CDR3 sequence is CAGHRAGTGELFF. The CDR3 nucleotides read TGTGCCGGCCACAGGGCAGGCACCGGGGAGCTGTTTTTT.

The CDR3 DNA is TGTGCCAGCAGCCAAGATTATTTGGACAGATCGTCCAACTATGGCTACACCTTC. It codes for CASSQDYLDRSSNYGYTF. The rearrangement links TRBV4-2 to TRBJ1-2, with a possible D match to TRBD1 (6 bases). Trimming stripped 0 bases from V and 2 bases from J, with 19 bases between. Germline V gene sequence: CDR1 LGHNA, CDR2 YNFKEQ. The CDR3 has 18 residues.

The chain recombines TRBV4-2 with TRBJ2-3; 9 nucleotides match TRBD2. V lost 1 base to trimming and J lost 6 bases; unmatched junction nucleotides: 8. Germline V gene lookup returns CDR1 LGHNA and CDR2 YNFKEQ. The CDR3 extends over 16 amino acids. CDR3 loop: CASSQVAGGPGDTQYF. The CDR3 nucleotides read TGTGCCAGCAGCCAAGTTGCGGGAGGGCCGGGGGATACGCAGTATTTT.

The chain links TRBV6-1 to TRBJ1-5; TRBD1 is a possible D gene (6 bases). Trimming pared 3 bases from V and 4 bases from J, leaving 7 bases between. The germline gives CDR1 MNHNS, CDR2 SASEGT. The length of the CDR3 is 13 residues. The CDR3 DNA reads TGTGCCAGCAGTGAGCAGGGGAATCAGCCCCAGCATTTT. This encodes CASSEQGNQPQHF.